Included here is one T cell receptor beta chain sequence, with context. The data were taken from a study of blood T cell repertoires in COVID-19. Background on the study: The samples span acute and convalescent COVID-19 from the United States, Italy and Spain. PBMCs, B-cell-depleted T cells, or T cells provided the cDNA or gDNA that made up the material.

Under the authors' procedure: Estimates of nucleated cell counts were drawn from the amplification of reference gene primers. The table came from immunoSEQ multiplex PCR; TCRdb's copy has only in-frame clones and leaves some out. The V and J calls and clone size come from that table; D and trimming were worked out from the DNA. The sample has approximately 200,000 clones, less than 85% seen once. Seattle participants joined during active infection and were tracked over time. Germline CDR1 and CDR2: MNHEY and SVGEGT. The V gene end was trimmed by 5 bases and the J gene end by 4 bases; junction bases not matched to a gene: 10. The CDR3 loop spans 15 amino acids.

Input material: peripheral blood. The receptor was isolated from a woman older than 75 with COVID-19, enrolled during active disease. The J gene is TRBJ2-7, the V gene TRBV6-2 or TRBV6-3; 8 nucleotides agree with TRBD1. Here the CDR3 DNA reads TGTGCCAGCAGTCGGCTCAGGGGGCGGGTGTACGAGCAGTACTTC. Translation: CASSRLRGRVYEQYF.